A selection of T cell receptor beta chains follows, all from one sample in a study of T-cell reconstitution after alpha-beta-depleted transplantation in children. MiXCR was run by TCRdb on the PCR reads, yielding one entry per CDR3 protein. The sample records over 100,000 distinct CDR3 sequences, around a tenth being singletons. The material sequenced was PBMCs, taken before TCRalphabeta/CD19-depleted stem cell transplant. The receptors derive from a boy between 2 and 10 years old with acute lymphoblastic leukemia, due to receive a stem cell transplant. The CDR3 runs from the conserved cysteine through the conserved F or W. Each record gives: clone size, V gene, D gene, J gene, CDR3 protein, CDR3 DNA. A D gene is named only where the DNA matches it firmly. Clone size is given for some rows only: seen once, a few or many times, or a class if the clone is expanded.

size: .
V: TRBV4-2
D: .
J: TRBJ1-1
CDR3: CASSQAWGQGTEAFF
DNA: TGTGCCAGCAGCCAAGCATGGGGGCAGGGAACTGAAGCTTTCTTT

size: many
V: TRBV5-1
D: TRBD1
J: TRBJ1-6
CDR3: CASSPGVGQGYSPLHF
DNA: TGCGCCAGCAGCCCAGGGGTTGGACAGGGTTATTCACCCCTCCACTTT

size: few
V: TRBV5-1
D: TRBD2
J: TRBJ2-1
CDR3: CASSFSGTSSNEQFF
DNA: TGCGCCAGCAGCTTCTCCGGGACTAGCTCGAATGAGCAGTTCTTC

size: many
V: TRBV20-1
D: TRBD1
J: TRBJ2-1
CDR3: CSGNRGSYNEQFF
DNA: TGCAGTGGTAACAGGGGATCCTACAATGAGCAGTTCTTC

size: few
V: TRBV7-2
D: .
J: TRBJ1-1
CDR3: CASSLVGVTEAFF
DNA: TGTGCCAGCAGCTTAGTGGGGGTCACTGAAGCTTTCTTT

size: few
V: TRBV20-1
D: .
J: TRBJ2-7
CDR3: CSASVDTSYEQYF
DNA: TGCAGTGCTAGTGTCGATACCTCCTACGAGCAGTACTTC

size: few
V: TRBV9
D: TRBD2
J: TRBJ2-1
CDR3: CASSTRASGSHEQFF
DNA: TGTGCCAGCAGCACCCGGGCTAGCGGGAGTCATGAGCAGTTCTTC

size: .
V: TRBV7-2
D: .
J: TRBJ2-2
CDR3: CASNPRRAGELFF
DNA: TGTGCCAGCAACCCTCGGAGGGCCGGGGAGCTGTTTTTT

size: many
V: TRBV7-7
D: .
J: TRBJ2-1
CDR3: CASSSATGNEQFF
DNA: TGTGCCAGCAGCTCCGCGACTGGGAATGAGCAGTTCTTC

size: few
V: TRBV7-8
D: .
J: TRBJ2-3
CDR3: CASSHQQSTDTQYF
DNA: TGTGCCAGCAGCCATCAGCAGTCTACAGATACGCAGTATTTT

size: .
V: TRBV7-9
D: TRBD2
J: TRBJ2-7
CDR3: CASSRLAGGSEQYF
DNA: TGTGCCAGCAGCCGACTAGCGGGAGGAAGTGAGCAGTACTTC

size: few
V: TRBV29-1
D: TRBD2
J: TRBJ2-5
CDR3: CSPRGLADQETQYF
DNA: TGCAGCCCAAGAGGACTAGCGGACCAAGAGACCCAGTACTTC

size: many
V: TRBV12-3/TRBV12-4
D: .
J: TRBJ2-1
CDR3: CASSWRVIDEQFF
DNA: TGTGCCAGCAGTTGGCGAGTTATTGATGAGCAGTTCTTC

size: .
V: TRBV28
D: .
J: TRBJ2-7
CDR3: CASGLWRGENEQYF
DNA: TGTGCCAGCGGACTCTGGAGGGGGGAGAACGAGCAGTACTTC

size: many
V: TRBV29-1
D: .
J: TRBJ1-1
CDR3: CSVDAGIFITEAFF
DNA: TGCAGCGTTGACGCTGGGATTTTTATCACTGAAGCTTTCTTT

size: .
V: TRBV5-1
D: .
J: TRBJ2-1
CDR3: CASSSQGLFGGNEQFF
DNA: TGCGCCAGCAGCTCCCAGGGGCTGTTTGGTGGCAATGAGCAGTTCTTC

size: once
V: TRBV5-6
D: .
J: TRBJ1-1
CDR3: CASSRTWGDAFF
DNA: TGTGCCAGCAGCAGGACATGGGGTGACGCTTTCTTT

size: many
V: TRBV7-2
D: .
J: TRBJ2-1
CDR3: CASSLMSVAEQFF
DNA: TGTGCCAGCAGCCTAATGTCCGTGGCTGAGCAGTTCTTC

size: .
V: TRBV19
D: TRBD1
J: TRBJ2-6
CDR3: CASSSTGGSFSGANVLTF
DNA: TGTGCCAGTAGTTCGACAGGGGGCTCTTTCTCTGGGGCCAACGTCCTGACTTTC